The source of this T cell receptor beta chain is a study of blood T cell repertoires in COVID-19. As for the study in general: The samples span acute and convalescent COVID-19 from the United States, Italy and Spain. T cells, B-cell-depleted T cells, or PBMCs supplied cDNA or gDNA.

Original data processing: Nucleated cell counts were estimated from reference gene primer amplification. The assay was immunoSEQ multiplex PCR, and TCRdb's table has in-frame clones only and misses some. For V, J and clone size, that table is used; D and trimming come from the DNA. The sample has over 100,000 clones, about 80% seen once. Germline CDR1 reads LNHDA; CDR2 reads SQIVND (reference sequence). The germline V and J ends were trimmed by 2 bases and 4 bases, with 23 bases remaining between them. The CDR3 covers 18 residues. Sequencing was performed on peripheral blood. J is TRBJ2-5 and V is TRBV19; weak D call: TRBD2 (6 bases). The sequence was obtained from a woman of 80 years or more with active or convalescent COVID-19. The CDR3 sequence is CASSIPKVGGRLGETQYF. CDR3 nucleotides: TGTGCCAGTAGTATACCCAAAGTCGGGGGACGCCTGGGAGAGACCCAGTACTTC.